The 30 T cell receptor beta chains below come from one sample, sequenced in a study of CD8 T cells in ankylosing spondylitis. TCRdb re-derived calls from the 5' RACE reads in MiXCR, one entry per CDR3 protein. Here the sample spans around 150,000 distinct CDR3 sequences, around 16% being singletons. The sequencing sample was made of blood, either unsorted or a sorted T cell fraction (not recorded which). These receptors originate from a male donor with ankylosing spondylitis or in good health (not recorded which).

This clonotype was recorded a few times. The genes are TRBV6-2 or TRBV6-3 and TRBJ1-2, with D uncertain. The CDR3 sequence is 13 residues long. V dropped 8 bases and J dropped 6 bases, with 16 bases sitting between them. Germline CDR1 and CDR2: MNHEY and SVGEGT. The CDR3: CASHRAVLDGYTF. As DNA, the CDR3 is TGTGCCAGCCACCGCGCCGTATTGGATGGCTACACCTTC.

This clonotype showed up many times. The chain has TRBV20-1 and TRBJ2-2; TRBD1 aligns across 7 bases. The CDR3 runs to 11 residues. Germline loops: CDR1 DFQATT, CDR2 SNEGSKA (reference sequence). V dropped 6 bases and J dropped 13; count of bases not matched to a gene: 8. The CDR3 loop is CSAWDSPSLFF. The CDR3 DNA follows: TGCAGTGCCTGGGACAGTCCCTCGCTGTTTTTT.

This clonotype was counted between two and nine times. The chain carries TRBV2 and TRBJ1-2; D uncertain. The ends were cut back, 4 bases at V and 6 bases at J, with 9 bases in the middle. The CDR3 runs 12 residues. The germline gives CDR1 SNHLY, CDR2 FYNNEI. The DNA of the CDR3 is TGTGCCAGCAGTGGGTCCAGCAATGGCTACACCTTC. Translation: CASSGSSNGYTF.

This clonotype appeared many times. The chain combines TRBV19 with TRBJ2-7; 7 bases map to TRBD1. Germline V gene lookup returns CDR1 LNHDA and CDR2 SQIVND (reference sequence). V gave up 4 bases and J gave up 0 bases; unmatched junction bases: 3. The CDR3 loop spans 14 amino acids. CDR3 region: CASSKDRTSYEQYF. In DNA form, the CDR3 reads TGTGCCAGTAGTAAGGACAGGACCTCCTACGAGCAGTACTTC.

This clonotype was counted many times. The chain uses TRBV7-2 and TRBJ1-1; the D gene is possibly TRBD1 (6 bases). Germline assignment: CDR1 SGHTA and CDR2 FQGNSA. V gave up 1 base and J gave up 5 bases, with 11 bases separating them. This CDR3 is 14 amino acids long. The CDR3 bases are TGTGCCAGCAGCTTAGGCGGGGGCTTAACTGAAGCTTTCTTT. Its protein product is CASSLGGGLTEAFF.

This clonotype was recorded many times. This sequence joins TRBV20-1 and TRBJ1-5; D unclear. Germline V CDR1 and CDR2: DFQATT, SNEGSKA (reference sequence). This CDR3 spans 14 amino acids. Trimming took 2 bases from V and 1 from J, leaving 9 bases between them. The CDR3 region is CSARNPGSNQPQHF. CDR3 nucleotides: TGCAGTGCTAGAAACCCCGGCAGCAATCAGCCCCAGCATTTT.

This clonotype was seen repeatedly, ten times or more. The chain employs TRBV20-1 and TRBJ1-2, with D maybe TRBD1 (6 bases). Germline CDR1 reads DFQATT; CDR2 reads SNEGSKA (reference sequence). This CDR3 contains 13 residues. V dropped 0 bases and J dropped 4 bases, with 9 bases sitting between them. CDR3 nucleotides: TGCAGTGCTAGAGAGACAGGCCTCTATGGCTACACCTTC. Translating gives CSARETGLYGYTF.

The chain uses TRBV19 and TRBJ2-7; D is undetermined. The CDR3 length is 13 residues. The germline V and J ends were trimmed by 5 bases and 2 bases, with 10 bases remaining between them. Germline values: CDR1 LNHDA, CDR2 SQIVND (reference sequence). The CDR3 bases are TGTGCCAGTAGTCCAGCCCCGGCCTACGAGCAGTACTTC. Translating it yields CASSPAPAYEQYF.

This clonotype was seen only a few times. The chain employs TRBV11-2 and TRBJ2-7; D is uncertain. Germline V gene data show CDR1 as SGHAT and CDR2 as FQNNGV. Trimming took off 0 bases at V and 2 bases at J, with 8 bases between the two ends. This CDR3 region has 14 residues. The CDR3 is CASSLDIGAYEQYF. In nucleotides, the CDR3 is TGTGCCAGCAGCTTAGACATCGGTGCCTACGAGCAGTACTTC.

This rearrangement joins TRBV5-1 to TRBJ2-2; D call uncertain. Germline values: CDR1 SGHRS, CDR2 YFSETQ. This CDR3 has 16 residues. The ends were cut back, 0 bases at V and 0 bases at J, with 9 bases in the middle. This CDR3 reads CASSLGIRSNTGELFF. CDR3 coding DNA: TGCGCCAGCAGCTTGGGGATCCGTTCGAACACCGGGGAGCTGTTTTTT.

This clonotype showed up many times. The DNA for the CDR3 is TGTGCCAGCAGTTTAGCTGGAAGAGCTTTCTTT. Translated, it gives CASSLAGRAFF. The gene calls are TRBV12-3 or TRBV12-4 and TRBJ1-1; D is unclear. The CDR3 is made up of 11 amino acids. Trimming cost V 0 bases and J 10 bases, with 6 bases left between them.

The CDR3 sequence is CASSFLGGGAGELFF. Here the CDR3 DNA reads TGTGCCAGCAGTTTCCTCGGTGGGGGGGCCGGGGAGCTGTTTTTT. J is TRBJ2-2 and V is TRBV12-3 or TRBV12-4; the match to TRBD2 covers 7 bases. The ends lost 3 bases at V and 6 bases at J; junction bases unmatched: 7. The CDR3 runs to 15 residues.

The chain uses TRBV6-2 or TRBV6-3 and TRBJ2-5, with D possibly matching TRBD1 (5 bases). CDR1 and CDR2 from the germline V gene are MNHEY and SVGEGT. The CDR3 totals 15 residues. V lost 6 bases and J 1 base, leaving 15 bases between the germline ends. CDR3 protein: CASSDLDRAQETQYF. The DNA of the CDR3 is TGTGCCAGCAGCGACCTCGACAGAGCCCAAGAGACCCAGTACTTC.

This clonotype has a handful of counts. V usage is TRBV12-3 or TRBV12-4 and J usage is TRBJ2-1; 11 bases align to TRBD2. The junction had 5 bases not matched to a gene; V was cut back by 3 bases and J by 4 bases. The CDR3 is 16 amino acids. The CDR3 sequence is CASSLPRTSGYNEQFF. The CDR3 DNA follows: TGTGCCAGCAGTTTGCCCCGGACTAGCGGGTACAATGAGCAGTTCTTC.

This clonotype was seen repeatedly, ten times or more. The chain uses TRBV24-1 and TRBJ2-1; perhaps D is TRBD1 or TRBD2 (5 bases each). Trimming pared 6 bases from V and 12 bases from J, leaving 11 bases between. Germline lookup yields CDR1 KGHDR and CDR2 SFDVKD. The CDR3 spans 11 residues. The CDR3 DNA follows: TGTGCCACCAGTTGGGACCGATTGCAGTTCTTC. Its translation is CATSWDRLQFF.

This clonotype was recorded many times. The chain carries TRBV14 and TRBJ2-1; the D is unclear. This CDR3 is built from 11 residues. Per germline, CDR1 SGHDN and CDR2 FVKESK. V lost 6 bases and J lost 7, with 7 bases in between. The CDR3 here is CASSSWNEQFF. The DNA for the CDR3 is TGTGCCAGCAGTTCGTGGAATGAGCAGTTCTTC.

This clonotype turned up a few times. This chain links TRBV13 with TRBJ2-7; 7 positions agree with TRBD2. V lost 5 bases to trimming and J lost 2 bases; unmatched junction nucleotides: 3. CDR1 is PRHDT and CDR2 is FYEKMQ in the germline V gene (reference sequence). The CDR3 sequence is 13 residues long. The CDR3 here is CASSPGLAYEQYF. Written as DNA, the CDR3 is TGTGCCAGCAGCCCAGGACTAGCCTACGAGCAGTACTTC.

The chain couples TRBV5-1 to TRBJ1-2; TRBD1 agrees at 9 bases. V lost 2 bases to trimming and J lost 6 bases; unmatched junction nucleotides: 11. This CDR3 has 16 residues. The V gene's germline CDR1 is SGHRS and CDR2 YFSETQ. Written as DNA, the CDR3 is TGCGCCAGCAGCTTACAGACAGGGGGTAAAGTTGATGGCTACACCTTC. It specifies CASSLQTGGKVDGYTF.

The gene calls are TRBV20-1 and TRBJ1-5, with D possibly matching TRBD1 (5 bases). V dropped 7 bases and J dropped 0 bases, with 16 bases sitting between them. Per germline, CDR1 DFQATT and CDR2 SNEGSKA (reference sequence). The CDR3 is 15 residues long. The CDR3 reads CSVRHGGASNQPQHF. In DNA form, the CDR3 reads TGCAGTGTTAGGCACGGAGGGGCTAGCAATCAGCCCCAGCATTTT.

Many counts were recorded for this clonotype. This chain joins TRBV10-3 and TRBJ2-2, with TRBD2 identical over 7 bases. CDR1 ENHRY and CDR2 SYGVKD come from the germline V gene. The CDR3 has 16 residues. With V trimmed by 3 bases and J by 2 bases, 6 bases remained unmatched. CDR3 sequence reads: CAISDSGGANTGELFF. For the CDR3, the DNA is TGTGCCATCAGTGATTCGGGGGGAGCTAACACCGGGGAGCTGTTTTTT.

The J gene is TRBJ2-3, the V gene TRBV20-1; D gene ambiguous. Germline V gene data show CDR1 as DFQATT and CDR2 as SNEGSKA (reference sequence). CDR3 size: 14 residues. With 0 bases removed from V and 5 bases from J, the gap between germline ends came to 12 bases. The CDR3 is CSARDQARVDTQYF. The CDR3 DNA follows: TGCAGTGCTAGAGATCAAGCTAGGGTAGATACGCAGTATTTT.

The chain is built from TRBV10-3 and TRBJ2-1; 12 positions match TRBD1. CDR1 is ENHRY and CDR2 is SYGVKD in the germline V gene. The CDR3 is 15 amino acids. Trimming at V came to 5 bases and at J to 10 bases, leaving 9 bases not matched to a gene. In DNA form, the CDR3 reads TGTGCCATCAGTCCTCCGGGACAGGGGGCCAGAGAGCAGTTCTTC. Amino acids: CAISPPGQGAREQFF.

J is TRBJ1-1 and V is TRBV2; D gene uncertain. Trimming stripped 8 bases from V and 7 bases from J, with 11 bases between. The CDR3 sequence is 11 residues long. Germline lookup yields CDR1 SNHLY and CDR2 FYNNEI. The CDR3 here is CASWWAVEAFF. The CDR3 nucleotides read TGTGCCAGCTGGTGGGCCGTTGAAGCTTTCTTT. The whole variable domain, remainder taken from reference TRBV2 and TRBJ1-1, is EPEVTQTPSHQVTQMGQEVILRCVPISNHLYFYWYRQILGQKVEFLVSFYNNEISEKSEIFDDQFSVERPDGSNFTLKIRSTKLEDSAMYFCASWWAVEAFFGQGTRLTVV.

As regards this clonotype: Just one base apart from a much larger clone, this may be a read error. The rearrangement joins TRBV12-3 or TRBV12-4 to TRBJ2-5; TRBD1 aligns across 7 bases. CDR3 length: 12 residues. Trimming took 6 bases from V and 3 from J; bases not matched to a gene: 1. The CDR3 loop is CASSGTEETQYF. The CDR3 nucleotides read TGTGCCAGCAGCGGGACAGAAGAGACCCAGTACTTC.

The chain uses TRBV4-2 and TRBJ2-7; D is uncertain. Looked up from germline, CDR1 is LGHNA and CDR2 is YNFKEQ. V shed 1 base and J shed 0 bases, with 4 bases lying between them. This CDR3 has 13 residues. This CDR3 reads CASSQVDSYEQYF. The DNA of the CDR3 is TGTGCCAGCAGCCAAGTTGACTCCTACGAGCAGTACTTC.

The chain recombines TRBV3-1 with TRBJ1-1; unclear D gene. The CDR3 totals 14 residues. The germline V gene has CDR1 LGHDT and CDR2 YNNKEL (reference sequence). Trimming cost V 1 base and J 5 bases, with 11 bases left between them. The chain's CDR3 is CASSQVGLWTEAFF. The CDR3 DNA follows: TGTGCCAGCAGCCAAGTCGGCCTGTGGACTGAAGCTTTCTTT.

This clonotype was recorded at least ten times. This rearrangement joins TRBV29-1 to TRBJ2-1, with D perhaps matching TRBD2 (5 bases). The germline CDR1 and CDR2 sequences are SQVTM and ANQGSEA. Trimming took 5 bases from V and 6 from J, leaving 17 bases between them. The CDR3 covers 14 residues. The CDR3 loop is CSVTLSGRLNEQFF. In DNA, the CDR3 is TGCAGCGTTACGTTGAGCGGCCGCCTCAATGAGCAGTTCTTC.

This clonotype showed up many times. CDR3 in DNA: TGTGCCAGCAGCCCGGGACAATTATACGAGCAGTACTTC. Protein: CASSPGQLYEQYF. This sequence joins TRBV6-1 and TRBJ2-7; the D gene is possibly TRBD1 (6 bases). Germline CDR1 MNHNS, CDR2 SASEGT. Deletions cut 6 bases from V and 4 bases from J, with 13 bases between. The CDR3 consists of 13 residues.

This clonotype was observed at least ten times. V and J are TRBV2 and TRBJ2-1, with 7 bases that match TRBD2. This CDR3 comprises 15 residues. The ends lost 10 bases at V and 2 bases at J; junction bases unmatched: 11. Germline V gene sequence: CDR1 SNHLY, CDR2 FYNNEI. CDR3 sequence (DNA): TGTGCCACCTCATTAAGCGGGAATACCTACAATGAGCAGTTCTTC. Translating gives CATSLSGNTYNEQFF.

This clonotype was seen more than once but under ten times. The CDR3 reads CASSWAGDSTDTQYF. The CDR3 DNA follows: TGTGCCAGCAGTTGGGCGGGAGATTCCACAGATACGCAGTATTTT. The chain joins TRBV12-3 or TRBV12-4 to TRBJ2-3, with 7 bases that match TRBD2. J was trimmed by 2 bases and V by 4 bases; bases with no gene match: 6. This CDR3 comprises 15 residues.